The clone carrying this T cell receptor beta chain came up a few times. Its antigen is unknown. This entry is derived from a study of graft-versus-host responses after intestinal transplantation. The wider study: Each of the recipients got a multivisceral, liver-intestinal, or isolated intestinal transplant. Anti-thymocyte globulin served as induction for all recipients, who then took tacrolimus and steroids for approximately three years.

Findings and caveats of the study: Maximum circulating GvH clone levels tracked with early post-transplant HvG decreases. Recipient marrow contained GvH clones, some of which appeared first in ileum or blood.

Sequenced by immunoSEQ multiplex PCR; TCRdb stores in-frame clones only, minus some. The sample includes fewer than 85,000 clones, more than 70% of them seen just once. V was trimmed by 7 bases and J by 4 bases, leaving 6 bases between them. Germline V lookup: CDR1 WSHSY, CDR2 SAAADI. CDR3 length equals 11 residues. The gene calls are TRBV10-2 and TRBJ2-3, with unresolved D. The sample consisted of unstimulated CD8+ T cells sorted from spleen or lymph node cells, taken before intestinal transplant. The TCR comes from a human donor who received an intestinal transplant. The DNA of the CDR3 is TGCGCCAGCACGCACTCAGATACGCAGTATTTT. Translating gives CASTHSDTQYF.